Listed below are T cell receptor beta chains from one sample, sequenced in a study of blood T cell repertoires in COVID-19. Only in-frame clones appear in the TCRdb table, and some are missing; sequencing was by immunoSEQ multiplex PCR. The table records some 250,000 clones, 86% of them present only once. The sequencing sample was made of peripheral blood. The receptors were gathered from a man under 40 with active or convalescent COVID-19. Each CDR3 is given with its conserved first and last residue. A D gene is named only where the DNA matches it firmly. Only some rows state a clone size, as once, few, many or a class for expanded clones.

d_call,clone_size,v_call,j_call,cdr3_length,cdr3_aa,cdr3_nt
TRBD1,.,TRBV30,TRBJ2-7,13,CAWDRGSSYEQYF,TGTGCCTGGGACAGGGGTTCCTCCTACGAGCAGTACTTC
TRBD2,.,TRBV4-3,TRBJ2-7,17,CASSQVFGRTNSYEQYF,TGCGCCAGCAGCCAAGTTTTCGGGAGGACAAACTCCTACGAGCAGTACTTC
.,.,TRBV5-5,TRBJ1-4,15,CASSLYVGVGEKLFF,TGTGCCAGCAGCTTGTATGTAGGGGTCGGGGAAAAACTGTTTTTT
.,once,TRBV5-1,TRBJ1-6,15,CASRLYQGGDSPLHF,TGCGCCAGCAGACTTTACCAGGGCGGAGATTCACCCCTCCACTTT
.,.,TRBV6-5,TRBJ1-2,13,CASRTGGDYGYTF,TGTGCCAGCAGGACGGGGGGGGACTATGGCTACACCTTC
TRBD1,.,TRBV3-1/TRBV3-2,TRBJ1-2,13,CASSFRTGAGYTF,TGTGCCAGCAGCTTTAGGACAGGCGCGGGCTACACCTTC
.,few,TRBV7-3,TRBJ2-2,15,CASSLKGDGTGELFF,TGTGCCAGCAGCTTAAAGGGGGACGGGACCGGGGAGCTGTTTTTT
TRBD2,.,TRBV4-2,TRBJ2-2,17,CASSQDPSGSRTGELFF,TGTGCCAGCAGCCAAGACCCTAGCGGGTCACGCACCGGGGAGCTGTTTTTT
.,.,TRBV4-2,TRBJ1-1,18,CASSQVINQGLMNTEAFF,TGTGCCAGCAGCCAAGTAATTAATCAGGGGCTTATGAACACTGAAGCTTTCTTT
TRBD1,.,TRBV18,TRBJ2-2,17,CASSPPTHHRGAGELFF,TGTGCCAGCTCACCACCAACCCACCACAGGGGCGCCGGGGAGCTGTTTTTT
TRBD1,.,TRBV10-1,TRBJ1-1,14,CASSESQGSAEAFF,TGCGCCAGCAGTGAGTCACAGGGGTCTGCGGAAGCTTTCTTT
.,.,TRBV7-2,TRBJ2-1,15,CASSLDGTSYNEQFF,TGTGCCAGCAGCTTAGATGGGACTTCCTACAATGAGCAGTTCTTC
.,.,TRBV2,TRBJ1-2,13,CTGWTDVNYGYTF,TGTACGGGGTGGACAGACGTGAACTATGGCTACACCTTC
TRBD2,.,TRBV5-1,TRBJ2-2,17,CASRNLAGGTNTGELFF,TGCGCCAGCAGGAACCTAGCGGGGGGTACGAACACCGGGGAGCTGTTTTTT
.,.,TRBV7-7,TRBJ1-3,16,CASSLGGQSSGNTIYF,TGTGCCAGCAGCTTAGGGGGACAAAGCTCTGGAAACACCATATATTTT